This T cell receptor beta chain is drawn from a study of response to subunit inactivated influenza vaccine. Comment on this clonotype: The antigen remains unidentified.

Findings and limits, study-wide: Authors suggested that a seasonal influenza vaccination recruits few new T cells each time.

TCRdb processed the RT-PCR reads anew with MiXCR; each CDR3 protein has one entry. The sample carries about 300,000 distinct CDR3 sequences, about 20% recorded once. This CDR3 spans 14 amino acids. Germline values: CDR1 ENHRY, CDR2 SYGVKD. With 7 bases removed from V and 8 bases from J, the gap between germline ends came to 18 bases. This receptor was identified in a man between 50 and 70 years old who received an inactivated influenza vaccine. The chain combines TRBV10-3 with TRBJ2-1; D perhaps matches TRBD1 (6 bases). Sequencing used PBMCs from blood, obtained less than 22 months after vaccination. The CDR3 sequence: CAIIGDIRSHEQFF. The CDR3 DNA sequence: TGTGCCATCATTGGGGACATAAGGTCCCATGAGCAGTTCTTC.